This T cell receptor beta chain originates from a study of chemoradiotherapy in HPV16-positive cancers. V dropped 1 base and J dropped 4 bases, with 10 bases sitting between them. Germline CDR1 is MNHEY and CDR2 is SMNVEV (reference sequence). The length of the CDR3 is 14 residues. TCRdb's copy holds only in-frame clones and misses some; the assay was immunoSEQ multiplex PCR. The sample has some 5,400 clones; roughly 90% are singletons. Study results and caveats: Non-HPV-specific T cells did not expand in tumors during treatment, whereas candidate HPV-specific clones and E7-related motifs did. In HPV16-positive patients, HPV-responsive T-cell expansion tracked better recurrence-free survival.

Samples were taken several times over chemoradiotherapy. Only a few counts were recorded for this clone. The antigen is not known. This chain links TRBV27 with TRBJ1-1; maybe TRBD1 (5 bases). The sequenced sample was tumor tissue, obtained from a patient who underwent chemoradiotherapy. This sequence originates from a human donor with HPV-associated anogenital cancer. CDR3 residues: CASSLFWGGTEAFF. DNA for the CDR3: TGTGCCAGCAGTTTATTCTGGGGGGGCACTGAAGCTTTCTTT.